These 23 T cell receptor beta chains were sequenced from one sample in a study of beta chain features in type 1 diabetes. General observations from the study: There was a moderate but significant shortening of TCRB CDR3s in all four CD4+ subsets of Type 1 diabetes patients.

These receptors lack a known antigen. TCRB transcripts that were expressed got sequenced, as all of the isolated RNA had been reverse transcribed. Data came from immunoSEQ multiplex PCR; TCRdb stores just in-frame clones and leaves some out. The sample lists 250,000 or so clones, about 15% occurring once. The sample taken for sequencing was naive CD4+ T cells from blood. These receptors were taken from a man aged 30 to 39 with type 1 diabetes.

The V gene is TRBV5-6, the J gene TRBJ2-5; a weak D match, TRBD1 (5 bases). The ends were cut back, 5 bases at V and 5 bases at J, with 10 bases in the middle. Germline CDR1 reads SGHDT; CDR2 reads YYEEEE. The CDR3 loop spans 12 amino acids. In DNA form, the CDR3 reads TGTGCCAGCAGAGGGGCCGGCGAGACCCAGTACTTC. Translation: CASRGAGETQYF.

This clone was picked up a small number of times. This chain uses TRBV5-6 with TRBJ2-4; no reliable D call. The CDR3 loop spans 12 amino acids. V lost 0 bases and J lost 5, with 3 bases in between. The germline V gene has CDR1 SGHDT and CDR2 YYEEEE. The CDR3 nucleotides read TGTGCCAGCAGCTTGGGGCAAAACATTCAGTACTTC. Protein sequence: CASSLGQNIQYF.

This clone was observed a few times. Other DNA sequences within the sample encode an identical CDR3. The chain uses TRBV15 and TRBJ2-7; 7 nucleotides match TRBD1. Germline V gene data show CDR1 as LNHNV and CDR2 as YYDKDF (reference sequence). The CDR3 extends over 14 amino acids. Germline trimming cut 0 bases from V and 2 bases from J; bases unmatched to any gene: 1. The CDR3: CATSRDRGTYEQYF. Here the CDR3 DNA reads TGTGCCACCAGCAGAGACAGGGGGACCTACGAGCAGTACTTC.

The rearrangement joins TRBV19 to TRBJ2-1; 8 nucleotides align to TRBD2. V lost 6 bases and J lost 8; bases outside the gene matches: 12. Germline values: CDR1 LNHDA, CDR2 SQIVND (reference sequence). The CDR3 is made up of 15 amino acids. CDR3 in DNA: TGTGCCAGTAGGCCCCTAACGGGGGGGGGCGATGAGCAGTTCTTC. Protein sequence: CASRPLTGGGDEQFF.

As regards this clone: The same CDR3 arises from other DNA sequences in this sample as well. The chain links TRBV7-9 to TRBJ1-1, with D tentatively TRBD1 (6 bases). Germline V CDR1 and CDR2: SEHNR, FQNEAQ (reference sequence). The CDR3 sequence is 13 residues long. With 4 bases removed from V and 3 bases from J, the gap between germline ends came to 9 bases. Here the CDR3 DNA reads TGTGCCAGCAGCTCCAGGGGAGACACTGAAGCTTTCTTT. Protein product: CASSSRGDTEAFF.

This clone was counted a few times. This chain links TRBV7-9 with TRBJ1-1, with D tentatively TRBD1 (5 bases). Trimming shortened V by 0 bases and J by 1 base, and 15 bases separated the two germline ends. Germline-derived CDR1 and CDR2 are SEHNR and FQNEAQ (reference sequence). The CDR3 length is 17 residues. The CDR3 is CASSLAQQTEPNTEAFF. The DNA of the CDR3 is TGTGCCAGCAGCTTAGCACAGCAGACAGAACCGAACACTGAAGCTTTCTTT.

This clone was observed a handful of times. The chain links TRBV2 to TRBJ1-2; TRBD1 is a possible D gene (6 bases). Germline lookup yields CDR1 SNHLY and CDR2 FYNNEI. Trimming stripped 7 bases from V and 4 bases from J, with 19 bases between. This CDR3 contains 15 residues. CDR3 in amino acids: CASNLGNVRGYGYTF. The CDR3 bases are TGTGCCAGCAACCTCGGCAACGTCAGGGGCTATGGCTACACCTTC. Full variable domain (rest looked up from reference TRBV2 and TRBJ1-2): EPEVTQTPSHQVTQMGQEVILRCVPISNHLYFYWYRQILGQKVEFLVSFYNNEISEKSEIFDDQFSVERPDGSNFTLKIRSTKLEDSAMYFCASNLGNVRGYGYTFGSGTRLTVV.

The chain links TRBV6-5 to TRBJ2-5; D gene ambiguous. The CDR3 totals 14 residues. The germline CDR1 and CDR2 sequences are MNHEY and SVGAGI. The germline V and J ends were trimmed by 0 bases and 2 bases, with 7 bases remaining between them. CDR3 nucleotide sequence: TGTGCCAGCAGTTACTCGAGTCTACAAGAGACCCAGTACTTC. Amino acid sequence: CASSYSSLQETQYF.

The genes are TRBV4-1 and TRBJ1-1; TRBD1 matches at 8 bases. V lost 4 bases and J lost 1; bases outside the gene matches: 5. Germline V gene lookup returns CDR1 MGHRA and CDR2 YSYEKL. There are 15 residues in the CDR3. The CDR3 protein is CASSPGQGKNTEAFF. DNA of the CDR3: TGCGCCAGCAGCCCTGGACAGGGTAAGAACACTGAAGCTTTCTTT.

In this sample, this clone turned up a few times. V and J are TRBV6-5 and TRBJ1-2, with TRBD1 matching 9 bases. Per germline, CDR1 MNHEY and CDR2 SVGAGI. V gave up 0 bases and J gave up 5 bases; unmatched junction bases: 4. The CDR3 has 15 amino acids. CDR3 sequence: CASSYSGGTGYGYTF. In DNA form, the CDR3 reads TGTGCCAGCAGTTACTCGGGGGGGACAGGGTATGGCTACACCTTC.

This clone has only a few counts. This chain connects TRBV7-6 to TRBJ1-5; no firm D call. Trimming stripped 4 bases from V and 4 bases from J, with 8 bases between. Germline-derived CDR1 and CDR2 are SGHVS and FNYEAQ. The CDR3 has 13 residues. CDR3 region: CASSSGSNQPQHF. CDR3 nucleotide sequence: TGTGCCAGCAGCTCAGGCTCGAATCAGCCCCAGCATTTT.

V gene TRBV11-2 combines with J gene TRBJ2-6; tentative D call: TRBD1 (5 bases). V was trimmed by 5 bases and J by 3 bases, leaving 14 bases between them. This CDR3 comprises 16 residues. The germline V gene encodes CDR1 SGHAT and CDR2 FQNNGV. CDR3: CASSLTGHHGANVLTF. The CDR3 region has the DNA TGTGCCAGCAGCCTCACCGGACACCATGGGGCCAACGTCCTGACTTTC. Full variable domain (missing parts from reference TRBV11-2 and TRBJ2-6): EAGVAQSPRYKIIEKRQSVAFWCNPISGHATLYWYQQILGQGPKLLIQFQNNGVVDDSQLPKDRFSAERLKGVDSTLKIQPAKLEDSAVYLCASSLTGHHGANVLTFGAGSRLTVL.

The chain couples TRBV7-9 to TRBJ1-5; D is ambiguous. The germline V gene has CDR1 SEHNR and CDR2 FQNEAQ (reference sequence). Trimming took 0 bases from V and 9 from J, leaving 15 bases between them. The CDR3 has 15 amino acids. CDR3 protein: CASSLALGDPGPQHF. In DNA form, the CDR3 reads TGTGCCAGCAGCTTAGCGCTGGGAGACCCAGGGCCCCAGCATTTT.

This chain links TRBV11-2 with TRBJ2-5, with D perhaps TRBD2 (6 bases). Per the germline V gene, CDR1 is SGHAT and CDR2 is FQNNGV. The CDR3 totals 14 residues. V was cut by 4 bases and J by 1 base, with 10 bases left in between. DNA of the CDR3: TGTGCCAGCAGCTGGGGACTTTCCCAAGAGACCCAGTACTTC. Residues: CASSWGLSQETQYF. Based on the CDR3 plus reference TRBV11-2 and TRBJ2-5, the full variable domain is EAGVAQSPRYKIIEKRQSVAFWCNPISGHATLYWYQQILGQGPKLLIQFQNNGVVDDSQLPKDRFSAERLKGVDSTLKIQPAKLEDSAVYLCASSWGLSQETQYFGPGTRLLVL.

This clone was observed a handful of times. The chain couples TRBV10-3 to TRBJ2-5; weak D call: TRBD2 (5 bases). Germline values: CDR1 ENHRY, CDR2 SYGVKD. The CDR3 has 12 amino acids. With 8 bases removed from V and 3 bases from J, the gap between germline ends came to 10 bases. The CDR3 DNA reads as TGTGCCATCTCGGGGATTGAAGAGACCCAGTACTTC. It specifies CAISGIEETQYF.

This clone was seen a handful of times. The J gene is TRBJ1-2, the V gene TRBV29-1; no definite D call. Trimming took off 4 bases at V and 4 bases at J, with 10 bases between the two ends. This CDR3 spans 12 amino acids. Germline loops: CDR1 SQVTM, CDR2 ANQGSEA. The CDR3 DNA sequence: TGCAGCGTTGTTGGCACATTCTATGGCTACACCTTC. As protein: CSVVGTFYGYTF.

This clone was picked up a small number of times. The chain is built from TRBV6-5 and TRBJ2-7; TRBD2 is a possible D gene (6 bases). CDR3 size: 13 residues. Trimming removed 7 bases from V and 7 bases from J, with 17 bases in between. Germline V CDR1 and CDR2: MNHEY, SVGAGI. The CDR3 spells CASTIGGGGEQYF. The CDR3 region has the DNA TGTGCCAGCACGATCGGGGGTGGGGGGGAGCAGTACTTC.

The V and J genes are TRBV6-5 and TRBJ2-2; no reliable D call. V was cut by 6 bases and J by 5 bases, with 7 bases left in between. In germline, CDR1 is MNHEY, CDR2 SVGAGI. This CDR3 spans 12 amino acids. The CDR3 sequence: CASSYTTGELFF. CDR3 bases: TGTGCCAGCAGCTACACTACCGGGGAGCTGTTTTTT.

The table lists this clone with a few counts. The CDR3 loop reads CARGTSGTDTQYF. Here the CDR3 DNA reads TGTGCCAGAGGGACTAGCGGAACAGATACGCAGTATTTT. The V gene is TRBV7-9, the J gene TRBJ2-3; 11 nucleotides line up with TRBD2. The germline CDR1 and CDR2 sequences are SEHNR and FQNEAQ (reference sequence). V trimming: 9 bases; J trimming: 3 bases; junction bases outside the gene matches: 2. This CDR3 contains 13 residues.

V is TRBV18 and J is TRBJ2-7, with D possibly being TRBD1 (8 bases). V lost 3 bases and J lost 5, with 20 bases in between. Germline V gene lookup returns CDR1 KGHSH and CDR2 LQKENI. The length of the CDR3 is 16 residues. Here the CDR3 DNA reads TGTGCCAGCTCACCCTTTCCCGGACAGGGAGGGCACGAGCAGTACTTC. Residues: CASSPFPGQGGHEQYF. Combining the CDR3 with reference TRBV18 and TRBJ2-7 gives the whole variable domain NAGVMQNPRHLVRRRGQEARLRCSPMKGHSHVYWYRQLPEEGLKFMVYLQKENIIDESGMPKERFSAEFPKEGPSILRIQQVVRGDSAAYFCASSPFPGQGGHEQYFGPGTRLTVT.

The chain uses TRBV5-1 and TRBJ2-1; D ambiguous. The CDR3 runs 13 residues. V was clipped by 6 bases and J by 9 bases, with 16 bases between them. CDR1 SGHRS and CDR2 YFSETQ come from the germline V gene. The CDR3 protein is CASTLADPTEQFF. The CDR3 nucleotides are TGCGCCAGCACGCTCGCGGATCCCACTGAGCAGTTCTTC. The full variable domain, with the rest looked up from reference TRBV5-1 and TRBJ2-1, is KAGVTQTPRYLIKTRGQQVTLSCSPISGHRSVSWYQQTPGQGLQFLFEYFSETQRNKGNFPGRFSGRQFSNSRSEMNVSTLELGDSALYLCASTLADPTEQFFGPGTRLTVL.

The chain couples TRBV5-4 to TRBJ2-5, with TRBD2 identical over 12 bases. V was clipped by 0 bases and J by 5 bases; unmatched bases: 11. CDR3 length: 18 residues. The germline gives CDR1 SGHNT, CDR2 YYREEE (reference sequence). The CDR3 DNA follows: TGTGCCAGCAGCTTGGGGGGTGCTAGCGGGAGGGCCAGGGAGACCCAGTACTTC. Translating it yields CASSLGGASGRARETQYF.

The chain links TRBV5-4 to TRBJ2-5; 9 bases agree with TRBD2. Germline V gives CDR1 SGHNT, CDR2 YYREEE (reference sequence). The CDR3 runs 15 residues. Trimming removed 2 bases from V and 4 bases from J; junction bases left unmatched: 6. The CDR3 sequence: CASSFSRTSVETQYF. CDR3 nucleotides: TGTGCCAGCAGCTTCTCCCGGACTAGCGTAGAGACCCAGTACTTC.